These 26 T cell receptor beta chains were all obtained from the same sample, sequenced in a study of breast tumors, draining lymph nodes, adjacent tissues. Each CDR3 protein is one row after TCRdb ran MiXCR on the multiplex PCR reads. This table has about 130,000 distinct CDR3 sequences, 15% to 20% appearing once. Samples came from axillary lymph nodes draining the breast cancer. The sequenced sample consisted of axillary lymph node tissue. The receptors come from a female donor with breast cancer. Some clones in this sample may be carry-over from other donors' samples.

This clonotype is labeled as medium-sized (0.01 to 0.1%). The chain employs TRBV9 and TRBJ1-5; possible D gene TRBD1, 6 bases. The CDR3 runs 14 residues. CDR1 SGDLS and CDR2 YYNGEE come from the germline V gene. The ends were cut back, 3 bases at V and 4 bases at J, with 11 bases in the middle. CDR3 sequence (DNA): TGTGCCAGCAGCGAGAAGGGGGGGAATCAGCCCCAGCATTTT. Its translation: CASSEKGGNQPQHF.

This clonotype was observed many times. The V and J genes are TRBV20-1 and TRBJ2-1, with a weak D call TRBD1 (6 bases). CDR1 is DFQATT and CDR2 is SNEGSKA in the germline V gene (reference sequence). The V and J ends lost 3 bases and 9 bases respectively, with 18 bases between them. The CDR3 runs 14 residues. This CDR3 reads CSASGQGWAGEQFF. CDR3 sequence (DNA): TGCAGTGCTAGTGGTCAGGGGTGGGCGGGTGAGCAGTTCTTC.

This clonotype was observed a few times. CDR3: CATTLGDKSTDTQYF. The CDR3 nucleotides are TGTGCCACCACCCTCGGGGACAAATCCACAGATACGCAGTATTTT. The rearrangement uses TRBV27 and TRBJ2-3, with D possibly TRBD1 on 6 matching bases. Germline values: CDR1 MNHEY, CDR2 SMNVEV (reference sequence). V was pared by 10 bases and J by 2 bases, with 19 bases between. This CDR3 has 15 amino acids.

This clonotype appeared many times. V usage is TRBV5-1 and J usage is TRBJ2-7; 8 nucleotides align to TRBD1. V trimming: 5 bases; J trimming: 5 bases; junction bases outside the gene matches: 9. In germline, CDR1 is SGHRS, CDR2 YFSETQ. The CDR3 loop spans 14 amino acids. The CDR3 DNA sequence: TGCGCCAGCAGTCCAGGGGGCGAAGCGGACGAGCAGTACTTC. Translated: CASSPGGEADEQYF. The whole variable domain, filled in from reference TRBV5-1 and TRBJ2-7, reads KAGVTQTPRYLIKTRGQQVTLSCSPISGHRSVSWYQQTPGQGLQFLFEYFSETQRNKGNFPGRFSGRQFSNSRSEMNVSTLELGDSALYLCASSPGGEADEQYFGPGTRLTVT.

Note on this clonotype: A much larger clone lies a single base off, so this may be a read error. The CDR3 coding sequence is TGTGCCAGCAGCTTAGGTTCTGGGACAGGGTATTGGGAGACCCAGTGCTTC. The encoded protein is CASSLGSGTGYWETQCF. The rearrangement links TRBV7-9 to TRBJ2-5; the match to TRBD1 covers 9 bases. The germline gives CDR1 SEHNR, CDR2 FQNEAQ (reference sequence). CDR3 length: 17 amino acids. The entire variable domain, with the rest obtained from reference TRBV7-9 and TRBJ2-5, is as follows: DTGVSQNPRHKITKRGQNVTFRCDPISEHNRLYWYRQTLGQGPEFLTYFQNEAQLEKSRLLSDRFSAERPKGSFSTLEIQRTEQGDSAMYLCASSLGSGTGYWETQCFGPGTRLLVL.

The table lists this clonotype with many counts. The rearrangement uses TRBV5-6 and TRBJ1-6, with TRBD1 identical over 7 bases. V gave up 1 base and J gave up 7 bases; unmatched junction bases: 11. The CDR3 covers 17 residues. The germline V gene encodes CDR1 SGHDT and CDR2 YYEEEE. This CDR3 is CASSLSWMDRKNSPLHF. The CDR3 bases are TGTGCCAGCAGCTTGTCCTGGATGGACAGGAAGAATTCACCCCTCCACTTT. Drawing the rest from reference TRBV5-6 and TRBJ1-6, the complete variable domain is DAGVTQSPTHLIKTRGQQVTLRCSPKSGHDTVSWYQQALGQGPQFIFQYYEEEERQRGNFPDRFSGHQFPNYSSELNVNALLLGDSALYLCASSLSWMDRKNSPLHFGNGTRLTVT.

This clonotype has at least ten counts. This chain uses TRBV20-1 with TRBJ1-3; D is unresolved. V lost 6 bases and J 2 bases, leaving 17 bases between the germline ends. Germline V CDR1 and CDR2: DFQATT, SNEGSKA (reference sequence). CDR3 length: 15 residues. For the CDR3, the DNA is TGCAGTGCCTCCCGAGGCAGGAATGCTGGAAACACCATATATTTT. Its translation: CSASRGRNAGNTIYF.

This clonotype was seen repeatedly, ten times or more. The rearrangement uses TRBV6-6 and TRBJ2-1, with 10 bases matching TRBD1. V was clipped by 4 bases and J by 6 bases; unmatched bases: 3. Germline assignment: CDR1 MNHNY and CDR2 SVGAGI (reference sequence). This CDR3 is 14 amino acids long. CDR3 bases: TGTGCCAGCAGTTGGGACAGGGGAGGCAATGAGCAGTTCTTC. Translated: CASSWDRGGNEQFF.

The chain combines TRBV11-3 with TRBJ2-3; 7 bases line up with TRBD2. The CDR3 is made up of 14 amino acids. The germline V gene has CDR1 SGHNT and CDR2 YENEEA. V lost 5 bases and J lost 4; bases outside the gene matches: 6. This chain's CDR3 is CASSQASGPDTQYF. The CDR3 nucleotides read TGTGCCAGCAGCCAAGCTAGCGGTCCAGATACGCAGTATTTT.

On this clonotype: The CDR3 does not end in the conserved phenylalanine or tryptophan, so this is likely a read error. V is TRBV18 and J is TRBJ2-1, with D hard to call. This CDR3 comprises 14 residues. Germline V gene sequence: CDR1 KGHSH, CDR2 LQKENI. V lost 4 bases, J lost 2 bases, and 9 bases lay in between. CDR3 protein: CASSLWATYNEQFV. The CDR3 nucleotides are TGTGCCAGCTCACTTTGGGCTACCTACAATGAGCAGTTCGTC.

This clonotype was seen repeatedly, ten times or more. This chain connects TRBV20-1 to TRBJ2-3, with a possible D match to TRBD2 (6 bases). V was shortened by 3 bases and J by 6 bases, with 16 bases between the two germline ends. Germline values: CDR1 DFQATT, CDR2 SNEGSKA (reference sequence). The CDR3 consists of 14 residues. The CDR3 nucleotides are TGCAGTGCTAGCGGCAGCCTGGCGGGGGATACGCAGTATTTT. Translating gives CSASGSLAGDTQYF.

This clonotype was observed a handful of times. The CDR3: CASSSLGSGRSAGELFF. The CDR3 DNA sequence: TGTGCCAGCAGTTCCCTGGGTAGCGGGAGGTCGGCCGGGGAGCTGTTTTTT. The rearrangement uses TRBV27 and TRBJ2-2, with 10 bases lining up with TRBD2. J gave up 6 bases and V 4 bases, and 11 bases lay outside the gene matches. The CDR3 contains 17 residues. Per the germline V gene, CDR1 is MNHEY and CDR2 is SMNVEV (reference sequence).

This clonotype was seen ten or more times. CDR3 sequence reads: CASSQFDRGGSYGYTF. The CDR3 DNA follows: TGCGCCAGCAGCCAATTTGACAGGGGTGGCTCCTATGGCTACACCTTC. The chain has TRBV4-1 and TRBJ1-2, with 8 nucleotides matching TRBD1. V lost 2 bases, J lost 4 bases, and 9 bases stayed unmatched. Germline CDR1 and CDR2: MGHRA and YSYEKL. This CDR3 spans 16 amino acids.

With respect to this clonotype: Since a much larger clone is just one base distant, this may be a read error. The chain joins TRBV12-3 or TRBV12-4 to TRBJ2-3; D not resolved. The CDR3 spans 11 residues. The CDR3 reads CASRITDAQYF. The CDR3 DNA reads as TGTGCCAGCAGAATCACAGATGCGCAGTATTTT.

This clonotype has just a few counts. The V gene is TRBV19, the J gene TRBJ1-5, with 7 bases that match TRBD1. The CDR3 is 14 amino acids. Germline V gives CDR1 LNHDA, CDR2 SQIVND (reference sequence). Trimming removed 6 bases from V and 6 bases from J; junction bases left unmatched: 8. The CDR3 sequence: CASRPGGAGQPQHF. DNA for the CDR3: TGTGCCAGTAGGCCAGGGGGGGCCGGTCAGCCCCAGCATTTT.

Many counts were recorded for this clonotype. This chain uses TRBV5-1 with TRBJ2-7, with TRBD2 matching 10 bases. This CDR3 has 17 residues. Germline V gene data show CDR1 as SGHRS and CDR2 as YFSETQ. J gave up 4 bases and V 0 bases, and 10 bases lay outside the gene matches. The CDR3 reads CASSLEPSGSVAYEQYF. The CDR3 DNA sequence: TGCGCCAGCAGCTTGGAGCCTAGCGGGAGTGTTGCGTACGAGCAGTACTTC. Based on the CDR3 plus reference TRBV5-1 and TRBJ2-7, the full variable domain is KAGVTQTPRYLIKTRGQQVTLSCSPISGHRSVSWYQQTPGQGLQFLFEYFSETQRNKGNFPGRFSGRQFSNSRSEMNVSTLELGDSALYLCASSLEPSGSVAYEQYFGPGTRLTVT.

Ten or more counts support this clonotype. The chain uses TRBV4-1 and TRBJ2-3; D call uncertain. The CDR3 has 16 residues. V was shortened by 1 base and J by 4 bases, with 15 bases between the two germline ends. Germline assignment: CDR1 MGHRA and CDR2 YSYEKL. Written as DNA, the CDR3 is TGCGCCAGCAGCCAAGTTAAGTTAGCATCGTCAGATACGCAGTATTTT. It codes for CASSQVKLASSDTQYF.

This clonotype was recorded at least ten times. This chain's CDR3 is CASSSGGAGFGEQFF. CDR3 nucleotides: TGTGCCAGCAGTTCTGGGGGGGCCGGGTTCGGTGAGCAGTTCTTC. The rearrangement links TRBV6-5 to TRBJ2-1; D may be TRBD2 (7 bases). Trimming took 4 bases from V and 9 from J, leaving 19 bases between them. This CDR3 region has 15 residues. Germline V gene data show CDR1 as MNHEY and CDR2 as SVGAGI.

This clonotype appeared many times. The rearrangement links TRBV20-1 to TRBJ1-3; TRBD1 aligns across 8 bases. V lost 4 bases and J lost 8; bases outside the gene matches: 4. The CDR3 is 12 amino acids. Germline V gene data show CDR1 as DFQATT and CDR2 as SNEGSKA (reference sequence). The CDR3 here is CSATGQGHTIYF. Written as DNA, the CDR3 is TGCAGTGCTACAGGACAGGGCCACACCATATATTTT.

This clonotype appeared many times. V usage is TRBV7-9 and J usage is TRBJ2-2; D remains ambiguous. V dropped 3 bases and J dropped 4 bases, with 12 bases sitting between them. The V gene's germline CDR1 is SEHNR and CDR2 FQNEAQ (reference sequence). The CDR3 has 15 amino acids. The CDR3 spells CASSFVAFRTGELFF. The CDR3 nucleotides are TGTGCCAGCAGCTTTGTGGCGTTCCGCACCGGGGAGCTGTTTTTT.

For this clonotype: Just one base apart from a much larger clone, this may be a read error. A read error is likely, as this CDR3 ends without the conserved phenylalanine or tryptophan. V and J are TRBV18 and TRBJ1-6, with 8 bases that match TRBD1. J gave up 7 bases and V 6 bases, and 5 bases lay outside the gene matches. This CDR3 spans 14 amino acids. From germline, CDR1 is KGHSH and CDR2 LQKENI. Written as DNA, the CDR3 is TGTGCCAGCTCTTACGGACAGGGAAATTCACCCCTCCACCTT. It is translated as CASSYGQGNSPLHL.

Ten or more counts support this clonotype. J is TRBJ2-3 and V is TRBV20-1; 7 bases fit TRBD2. The germline CDR1 and CDR2 sequences are DFQATT and SNEGSKA (reference sequence). The CDR3 spans 15 residues. Trimming took 3 bases from V and 1 from J; bases not matched to a gene: 7. CDR3 bases: TGCAGTGCTAGTATCGTTAGCGGGCGCACAGATACGCAGTATTTT. Translating gives CSASIVSGRTDTQYF.

This clonotype has only a few counts. This sequence joins TRBV19 and TRBJ1-5, with unresolved D. Germline V gene sequence: CDR1 LNHDA, CDR2 SQIVND (reference sequence). Trimming removed 3 bases from V and 5 bases from J, with 14 bases in between. This CDR3 is built from 15 residues. The CDR3 DNA reads as TGTGCCAGTAGTATTAAGGCACAGTCTCATCAGCCCCAGCATTTT. Amino acid sequence: CASSIKAQSHQPQHF.

This clonotype was counted at least ten times. As DNA, the CDR3 is TGTGCCAGCAGTAATATGGAGACCCAGTACTTC. Translating it yields CASSNMETQYF. V and J are TRBV6-1 and TRBJ2-5, with no clear D. Trimming pared 5 bases from V and 5 bases from J, leaving 6 bases between. Per the germline V gene, CDR1 is MNHNS and CDR2 is SASEGT. The CDR3 has 11 amino acids.

This clonotype was seen many times. The chain carries TRBV20-1 and TRBJ2-7; D may be TRBD2 (5 bases). Trimming removed 5 bases from V and 0 bases from J, with 14 bases in between. This CDR3 region has 14 residues. Germline values: CDR1 DFQATT, CDR2 SNEGSKA (reference sequence). The CDR3 loop reads CSAAISRGSYEQYF. CDR3 coding DNA: TGCAGTGCTGCAATTAGCCGGGGCTCCTACGAGCAGTACTTC.

As for this clonotype: A much larger clone differs by one base, so this may be a read error. The chain combines TRBV4-1 with TRBJ2-3; D remains unclear. The length of the CDR3 is 15 residues. With 0 bases removed from V and 1 base from J, the gap between germline ends came to 8 bases. The germline gives CDR1 MGHRA, CDR2 YSYEKL. In DNA form, the CDR3 reads TGCGCCAGCAGCCAAGATTGGCCGGGCACAGATACGCAGTATTTT. Amino acid sequence: CASSQDWPGTDTQYF.